The present TCR beta chain was sequenced within a study of blood T cell repertoires in COVID-19. The authors' processing: By means of reference gene primer amplification, nucleated cell counts were estimated. Repertoires were generated with immunoSEQ multiplex PCR, while TCRdb's copy carries only in-frame clones and drops some. V and J calls plus clone size are reproduced from that table; the DNA served to infer D and trimming. Of around 180,000 clones in the sample, about three quarters were seen once. CDR1 and CDR2 (germline): LNHNV, YYDKDF (reference sequence). V gave up 0 bases and J gave up 4 bases, with 9 bases separating them. The CDR3 sequence is 14 residues long.

This sequence joins TRBV15 and TRBJ1-1; no clear D gene. This clonotype originated in a woman over 75 with COVID-19, enrolled during active disease. What was sequenced was peripheral blood. The CDR3 spells CATSREAGSTEAFF. CDR3 DNA sequence: TGTGCCACCAGCAGAGAGGCGGGAAGCACTGAAGCTTTCTTT.